The 5 T cell receptor beta chains in this list originate from one sample, sequenced in a study of blood T cell repertoires in COVID-19. Sequencing used immunoSEQ multiplex PCR; TCRdb keeps in-frame clones, though not all of them. The table includes tens of thousands of clones, around 90% detected once. The sequenced sample consisted of peripheral blood. Every receptor here comes from a man older than 75 with acute or convalescent COVID-19.

The chain combines TRBV5-5 with TRBJ1-6; tentatively, D is TRBD1 (5 bases). The germline gives CDR1 SGHKS, CDR2 YYEKEE (reference sequence). The CDR3 covers 16 residues. Trimming removed 1 base at V and 5 bases at J, with 13 bases between. CDR3 DNA: TGTGCCAGCAGCTTGCGGAGGAGGGGAGATAATTCACCCCTCCACTTT. Protein product: CASSLRRRGDNSPLHF.

V usage is TRBV30 and J usage is TRBJ1-6, with TRBD1 as a possible D gene (5 bases). CDR1 GTSNPN and CDR2 SVGIG come from the germline V gene (reference sequence). The V end was cut by 8 bases, the J end by 7 bases, with 15 bases between. The CDR3 is made up of 13 amino acids. Here the CDR3 reads CAGSTGANSPLHF. The CDR3 DNA reads TGTGCCGGCTCTACAGGAGCCAATTCACCCCTCCACTTT.

This chain connects TRBV2 to TRBJ1-3, with D maybe TRBD1 (6 bases). The CDR3 sequence is 14 residues long. Trimming left V 8 bases short and J 0 bases short, with 11 bases between. CDR1 is SNHLY, CDR2 FYNNEI, per germline. In DNA, the CDR3 is TGTGCCAGCGGCAGGGGTAACTCTGGAAACACCATATATTTT. Protein sequence: CASGRGNSGNTIYF. Using reference TRBV2 and TRBJ1-3 for the parts outside the CDR3, the full variable domain is EPEVTQTPSHQVTQMGQEVILRCVPISNHLYFYWYRQILGQKVEFLVSFYNNEISEKSEIFDDQFSVERPDGSNFTLKIRSTKLEDSAMYFCASGRGNSGNTIYFGEGSWLTVV.

The V call is TRBV6-5, the J call TRBJ1-1, with D maybe TRBD1 (6 bases). Germline V gene data show CDR1 as MNHEY and CDR2 as SVGAGI. The CDR3 runs 14 residues. V gave up 6 bases and J gave up 1 base, with 12 bases separating them. CDR3 coding DNA: TGTGCCAGCAGGCCAGGGGCTGAGAACACTGAAGCTTTCTTT. Its translation: CASRPGAENTEAFF.

In DNA, the CDR3 is TGTGCCAGCAGTGAATCCGACAGGGTTGGCGGCGAGCAGTACTTC. It specifies CASSESDRVGGEQYF. The chain joins TRBV25-1 to TRBJ2-7, with 7 bases identical to TRBD1. This CDR3 is 15 amino acids long. J lost 6 bases, V lost 1 base, and 9 bases had no gene match. Germline V gene data show CDR1 as MGHDK and CDR2 as SYGVNS.